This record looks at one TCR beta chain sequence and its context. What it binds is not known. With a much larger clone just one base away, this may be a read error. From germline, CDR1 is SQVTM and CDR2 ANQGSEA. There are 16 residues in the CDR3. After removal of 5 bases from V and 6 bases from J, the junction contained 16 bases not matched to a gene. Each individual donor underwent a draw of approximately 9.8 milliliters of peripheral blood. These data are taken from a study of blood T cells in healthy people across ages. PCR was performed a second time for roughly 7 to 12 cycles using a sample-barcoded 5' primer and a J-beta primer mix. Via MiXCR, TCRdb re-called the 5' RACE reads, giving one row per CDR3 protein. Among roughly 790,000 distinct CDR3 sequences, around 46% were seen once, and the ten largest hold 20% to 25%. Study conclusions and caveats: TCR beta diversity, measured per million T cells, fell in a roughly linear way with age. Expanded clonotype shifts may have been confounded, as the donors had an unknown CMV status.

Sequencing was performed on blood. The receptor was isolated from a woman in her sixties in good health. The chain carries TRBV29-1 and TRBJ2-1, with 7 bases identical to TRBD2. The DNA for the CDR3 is TGCAGCGTTTCCCTGGGGCTAGCGGAGGGTGGCAATGAGCAGTTCTTC. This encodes CSVSLGLAEGGNEQFF.